The TCR beta chain described here comes from a study of blood T cell repertoires in COVID-19. Overall study context: Samples taken during acute and convalescent COVID-19 were collected in the United States, Italy and Spain.

This clone was observed a single time. Study processing details: Amplification with reference gene primers provided the estimates of nucleated cell counts. Libraries were prepared by immunoSEQ multiplex PCR; TCRdb keeps only in-frame clonotypes and omits some of them. V, J and clone size were drawn from that table, and D and trimming were deduced from the DNA. The table lists 150,000 to 200,000 clones, approximately 80% of them singletons, with more than 9.5% in the top ten. The V gene lost 4 bases and the J gene lost 3 bases, with 6 bases spanning the gap. The CDR3 sequence is 11 residues long. Germline-derived CDR1 and CDR2 are GTSNPN and SVGIG (reference sequence).

The chain couples TRBV30 to TRBJ1-1, with D maybe TRBD1 (6 bases). This clonotype was sampled from a woman aged 40-49 years with COVID-19, enrolled during active disease. Sequenced: peripheral blood. The CDR3 protein is CAWNRDTEAFF. The CDR3 DNA sequence: TGTGCCTGGAACAGGGACACTGAAGCTTTCTTT.